The 24 T cell receptor beta chains in this list originate from one sample, sequenced in a study of blood T cell repertoires in COVID-19. Clones were sequenced by immunoSEQ multiplex PCR, and TCRdb holds only the in-frame ones, with some missing. The table shows 390,000 or so clones, with about 90% occurring only once. The sample taken for sequencing was peripheral blood. The receptors stem from a young woman with COVID-19, enrolled during active disease.

In DNA, the CDR3 is TGTGCCAGCAGCTTTCCTGGACAGCTCCTACAAGAGACCCAGTACTTC. This translates into CASSFPGQLLQETQYF. The rearrangement uses TRBV11-2 and TRBJ2-5, with a weak D call TRBD1 (6 bases). In germline, CDR1 is SGHAT, CDR2 FQNNGV. V dropped 3 bases and J dropped 2 bases, with 16 bases sitting between them. The length of the CDR3 is 16 residues.

J is TRBJ2-7 and V is TRBV5-1; 11 bases agree with TRBD1. Per the germline V gene, CDR1 is SGHRS and CDR2 is YFSETQ. The CDR3 covers 14 residues. Losses at the gene ends were 2 bases for V and 4 bases for J; bases not matched to a gene: 2. CDR3 region: CASSFGTGGYEQYF. Written as DNA, the CDR3 is TGCGCCAGCAGCTTCGGGACAGGGGGGTACGAGCAGTACTTC.

To note about this clone: The same CDR3 arises from other DNA sequences in this sample as well. This chain joins TRBV2 and TRBJ2-7; D might be TRBD2 (6 bases). From germline, CDR1 is SNHLY and CDR2 FYNNEI. Trimming shortened V by 4 bases and J by 6 bases, and 10 bases separated the two germline ends. The CDR3 is 12 residues long. CDR3 DNA sequence: TGTGCCAGCAGTGTGGAGGGCTTCGAGCAGTACTTC. This sequence encodes CASSVEGFEQYF.

This clone occurred a few times. V is TRBV28 and J is TRBJ1-5; TRBD1 matches 7 bases. The junction had 13 bases not matched to a gene; V was cut back by 5 bases and J by 6 bases. This CDR3 has 16 amino acids. Germline CDR1 reads MDHEN; CDR2 reads SYDVKM. In DNA, the CDR3 is TGTGCCAGCAGTATAGACAGGGCCGGTGGTGGTCAGCCCCAGCATTTT. Translating it yields CASSIDRAGGGQPQHF.

A few counts support this clone. V and J are TRBV30 and TRBJ2-3; 11 positions agree with TRBD1. CDR3 length: 14 residues. V dropped 1 base and J dropped 4; count of bases not matched to a gene: 1. The germline CDR1 and CDR2 sequences are GTSNPN and SVGIG (reference sequence). The chain's CDR3 is CAWSGTGGADTQYF. In DNA, the CDR3 is TGTGCCTGGAGTGGGACAGGGGGCGCAGATACGCAGTATTTT.

The chain couples TRBV5-1 to TRBJ2-7, with D perhaps TRBD1 (6 bases). The CDR3 is 14 amino acids. Trimming took 2 bases from V and 5 from J, leaving 14 bases between them. Germline assignment: CDR1 SGHRS and CDR2 YFSETQ. The CDR3, as DNA: TGCGCCAGCAGCTTAGGCAGGGGATGGGACGAGCAGTACTTC. It is translated as CASSLGRGWDEQYF.

The chain recombines TRBV19 with TRBJ1-5, with 9 nucleotides matching TRBD1. The germline CDR1 and CDR2 sequences are LNHDA and SQIVND (reference sequence). This CDR3 has 15 amino acids. The V segment lost 6 bases and the J segment 5 bases; nucleotides outside the gene matches: 8. CDR3 amino acids: CASRRDRAKDQPQHF. The CDR3 nucleotides are TGTGCCAGTAGACGGGACAGGGCTAAGGATCAGCCCCAGCATTTT.

The rearrangement uses TRBV4-3 and TRBJ2-3, with a possible D match to TRBD1 (6 bases). V gave up 1 base and J gave up 2 bases, with 10 bases separating them. The CDR3 is 15 amino acids. The germline gives CDR1 LGHNA, CDR2 YSLEER. CDR3 protein: CASSQGDKSTDTQYF. The CDR3 nucleotides are TGCGCCAGCAGCCAAGGGGACAAGTCCACAGATACGCAGTATTTT.

CDR3 region: CASSQPARGPNTQYF. The CDR3 coding sequence is TGCGCCAGCAGTCAACCCGCCAGGGGGCCTAATACGCAGTATTTT. This chain joins TRBV23-1 and TRBJ2-3, with TRBD1 identical over 8 bases. TRBV23-1 is identified as an open reading frame with a role that is uncertain. The V gene end was trimmed by 2 bases and the J gene end by 7 bases; junction bases not matched to a gene: 8. The CDR3 is made up of 15 amino acids.

The chain couples TRBV7-9 to TRBJ2-2, with 13 nucleotides matching TRBD2. CDR3 length: 17 amino acids. CDR1 is SEHNR and CDR2 is FQNEAQ in the germline V gene (reference sequence). The junction had 11 bases not matched to a gene; V was cut back by 8 bases and J by 5 bases. CDR3 residues: CASWGLAGPQRTGELFF. The CDR3 coding sequence is TGTGCCAGCTGGGGACTAGCGGGGCCCCAGAGGACCGGGGAGCTGTTTTTT.

The chain is built from TRBV6-2 or TRBV6-3 and TRBJ1-2; D may be TRBD1 (5 bases). Per germline, CDR1 MNHEY and CDR2 SVGEGT. The CDR3 is 14 residues long. V was shortened by 3 bases and J by 4 bases, with 12 bases between the two germline ends. CDR3 sequence: CASSYSGEPYGYTF. The CDR3 DNA reads as TGTGCCAGCAGTTATTCGGGGGAACCCTATGGCTACACCTTC.

V usage is TRBV15 and J usage is TRBJ2-3; 9 nucleotides agree with TRBD1. CDR3 length: 16 amino acids. V dropped 2 bases and J dropped 6; count of bases not matched to a gene: 9. The germline CDR1 and CDR2 sequences are LNHNV and YYDKDF (reference sequence). The CDR3 loop is CATSRSPGQGSDTQYF. The CDR3, as DNA: TGTGCCACCAGCAGAAGTCCGGGACAGGGATCGGATACGCAGTATTTT.

This clone was observed a few times. The CDR3 region is CAGKYGQADGYTF. In DNA form, the CDR3 reads TGTGCCGGCAAATACGGACAGGCCGATGGCTACACCTTC. The chain uses TRBV2 and TRBJ1-2; TRBD1 aligns across 7 bases. Losses at the gene ends were 11 bases for V and 6 bases for J; bases not matched to a gene: 12. There are 13 residues in the CDR3. In germline, CDR1 is SNHLY, CDR2 FYNNEI.

The chain uses TRBV30 and TRBJ2-7; unclear D gene. Trimming removed 0 bases from V and 5 bases from J, with 11 bases in between. The length of the CDR3 is 13 residues. CDR1 is GTSNPN, CDR2 SVGIG, per germline (reference sequence). CDR3 coding DNA: TGTGCCTGGAGTGTAGACAAAATCCACGAGCAGTACTTC. As protein: CAWSVDKIHEQYF.

The CDR3 coding sequence is TGTGCCAGCAGTACGGGACAGTCCTATGGCTACACCTTC. Translating gives CASSTGQSYGYTF. The chain links TRBV6-5 to TRBJ1-2, with 7 bases lining up with TRBD1. Germline CDR1 reads MNHEY; CDR2 reads SVGAGI. After removal of 5 bases from V and 4 bases from J, the junction contained 4 bases not matched to a gene. The CDR3 loop spans 13 amino acids.

This clone was recorded once. The gene calls are TRBV19 and TRBJ1-5; 7 nucleotides align to TRBD1. Germline CDR1 is LNHDA and CDR2 is SQIVND (reference sequence). Losses at the gene ends were 5 bases for V and 3 bases for J; bases not matched to a gene: 4. The CDR3 runs to 14 residues. Written as DNA, the CDR3 is TGTGCCAGTAGTTTACAGGGGAACAATCAGCCCCAGCATTTT. Encoded protein: CASSLQGNNQPQHF.

This chain joins TRBV18 and TRBJ2-2, with a tentative D call TRBD2 (5 bases). CDR1 is KGHSH, CDR2 LQKENI, per germline. V was pared by 8 bases and J by 7 bases, with 11 bases between. The CDR3 extends over 12 amino acids. As DNA, the CDR3 is TGTGCCAGCCACCGGGAAGGCGGGGAGCTGTTTTTT. This sequence encodes CASHREGGELFF.

The chain carries TRBV28 and TRBJ1-2, with a weak D call TRBD1 (5 bases). The CDR3 consists of 13 residues. Germline V gives CDR1 MDHEN, CDR2 SYDVKM. V was shortened by 5 bases and J by 8 bases, with 15 bases between the two germline ends. Here the CDR3 DNA reads TGTGCCAGCAGTCCGGACATCCGAGGAGGCTACACCTTC. Encoded protein: CASSPDIRGGYTF.

Only one count was recorded for this clone. The V call is TRBV7-2, the J call TRBJ2-1; unclear D gene. From germline, CDR1 is SGHTA and CDR2 FQGNSA. V was trimmed by 0 bases and J by 2 bases, leaving 5 bases between them. The CDR3 has 14 residues. The CDR3 region is CASSLAPAYNEQFF. CDR3 nucleotide sequence: TGTGCCAGCAGCTTAGCCCCCGCCTACAATGAGCAGTTCTTC.

This sequence joins TRBV6-2 or TRBV6-3 and TRBJ1-1; D not resolved. Germline-derived CDR1 and CDR2 are MNHEY and SVGEGT. This CDR3 spans 15 amino acids. V lost 6 bases to trimming and J lost 8 bases, with 22 bases between them. CDR3 nucleotide sequence: TGTGCCAGCAGCCGTACTTCCCTAGGTAGTGGGGAAGCTTTCTTT. Translation: CASSRTSLGSGEAFF.

CDR3 loop: CASMDGTESYEQYF. CDR3 nucleotide sequence: TGCGCCAGCATGGATGGGACAGAGTCCTACGAGCAGTACTTC. The chain is built from TRBV10-2 and TRBJ2-7; 7 bases line up with TRBD1. Germline assignment: CDR1 WSHSY and CDR2 SAAADI. Unmatched junction bases numbered 7, after V lost 7 bases and J lost 1 base. This CDR3 is 14 amino acids long.

The chain combines TRBV7-9 with TRBJ2-3; D may be TRBD2 (5 bases). Trimming stripped 5 bases from V and 5 bases from J, with 20 bases between. Looked up from germline, CDR1 is SEHNR and CDR2 is FQNEAQ (reference sequence). The CDR3 totals 16 residues. For the CDR3, the DNA is TGTGCCAGCAGCCGATTCTTAGGTGCGGGTGGAGATACGCAGTATTTT. Amino acid sequence: CASSRFLGAGGDTQYF.

This clone was recorded once. The V and J genes are TRBV5-1 and TRBJ2-2; tentative D call: TRBD2 (6 bases). Trimming removed 0 bases at V and 4 bases at J, with 10 bases between. CDR1 and CDR2 (germline): SGHRS, YFSETQ. The CDR3 is 15 amino acids. CDR3 sequence reads: CASSLGLASTGELFF. The DNA for the CDR3 is TGCGCCAGCAGCTTGGGGCTAGCGAGCACCGGGGAGCTGTTTTTT.

V is TRBV6-5 and J is TRBJ1-5, with 7 bases identical to TRBD1. The CDR3 extends over 15 amino acids. The germline CDR1 and CDR2 sequences are MNHEY and SVGAGI. With 6 bases clipped from V and 3 bases from J, the junction kept 8 bases outside the gene matches. CDR3 loop: CASSATGMNNQPQHF. As DNA, the CDR3 is TGTGCCAGCAGCGCGACAGGGATGAACAATCAGCCCCAGCATTTT.